The TCR beta chain under discussion was sequenced for a study of T cells in Graves' hyperthyroidism and ophthalmopathy. Study outcomes and limitations: Stable hyperthyroidism and ophthalmopathy were separated using 13 V-J signatures. Blood also held most thyroid clonotypes expanded beyond 0.001.

Active moderate-to-severe ophthalmopathy, Clinical Activity Score at least 3, NOSPECS at least 4, under 3 months' duration. The PBMCs were taken from about 9.7 ml of fresh peripheral blood. The CDR3 has 12 amino acids. V lost 3 bases and J 9 bases, leaving 10 bases between the germline ends. Per the germline V gene, CDR1 is SGHRS and CDR2 is YFSETQ. Worth noting for this clonotype: Its antigen remains unidentified. With a much larger clone just one base away, this may be a read error.

RNA transcripts provided the source from which TCR beta CDR3 regions were amplified. TCR CDR3 underwent first-round RT-PCR with the HTBI primer set. Each CDR3 protein gets one entry after TCRdb re-called the multiplex PCR reads with MiXCR. The table records hundreds of thousands of distinct CDR3 sequences, approximately 15% of them present only once. The material sequenced was blood. V gene TRBV5-1 combines with J gene TRBJ2-1; possible D gene TRBD1, 5 bases. This clonotype was obtained from a woman aged 45-60 years with Graves' ophthalmopathy. The CDR3 bases are TGCGCCAGCAGCTATGACAGAGGTGAGCAGTTCTTC. Amino acid sequence: CASSYDRGEQFF.